This T cell receptor beta chain stems from a study of tumor-infiltrating lymphocytes in primary liver carcinoma. Broader study findings: Presence in all five tumor regions was observed for only about 7.5-24% of top clones. For tumor-adjacent and tumor-blood pairs, overlap was less than that seen for tumor region pairs.

V was pared by 8 bases and J by 3 bases, with 6 bases of the junction left unmatched. CDR3 length: 15 residues. Priming with a constant-region primer yielded TCR beta cDNA from about 500 ng total RNA. Libraries covering TCR beta were generated through three nested multiplex PCR rounds (using a slightly modified ARM-PCR). TRBV1-TRBV30 forward primers and a C-beta reverse primer were used in the first two PCR rounds, which each ran for approximately 11 cycles. TCRdb analysed the multiplex PCR reads with MiXCR anew, one entry per CDR3 protein. Of some 55,000 distinct CDR3 sequences in the sample, roughly 77% are singletons; the top ten hold less than 30%. Note on this clonotype: Its cognate antigen is unknown.

Without any cell sorting, about 19-32 mg of bulk tissue yielded co-extracted RNA and DNA. None of the patients had received treatment, and all had chronic HBV infection. Over 75% of the cells were viable tumor cells in every tumor sample. The rearrangement uses TRBV12-3 or TRBV12-4 and TRBJ2-7, with TRBD2 identical over 14 bases. The material sequenced was liver tumor tissue from sampling region 2. The subset: tumor region T2, inferior pole. This receptor was identified in a man between 40 and 49 years old with primary liver carcinoma and hepatitis B virus infection. CDR3 loop: CASGGLAGVFYEQYF. DNA for the CDR3: TGTGCCAGCGGGGGACTAGCGGGAGTTTTCTACGAGCAGTACTTC.